The rows below give T cell receptor beta chains drawn from one sample of a study of T cell responses to AZD1222 COVID-19 vaccine. TCRdb's copy holds only in-frame clones and misses some; the assay was immunoSEQ multiplex PCR. Among 95,000 to 150,000 clones listed, 70% to 85% were seen once. The sequencing used peripheral blood, collected on day 0 of AZD1222 vaccination. The receptors were gathered from an adult in good health. Each CDR3 is given without its conserved first and last residue. The order of the fields is V gene, J gene, CDR3 protein.

V: TRBV9; J: TRBJ2-1; CDR3: ASSVGSGNEQF
V: TRBV7-2; J: TRBJ2-3; CDR3: ASSPRGGGTDTQY
V: TRBV6-5; J: TRBJ1-1; CDR3: ASTRAVGTEAF
V: TRBV6-5; J: TRBJ2-2; CDR3: ASSYSTPGELF
V: TRBV28; J: TRBJ1-4; CDR3: ASSLDGRELF
V: TRBV4-2; J: TRBJ1-4; CDR3: ASSSGGEGLLF
V: TRBV6-5; J: TRBJ1-3; CDR3: ASSTGGNTIY
V: TRBV5-1; J: TRBJ2-7; CDR3: ASSLGGDEQY
V: TRBV14; J: TRBJ1-2; CDR3: ASSQDLAQGAHGYT
V: TRBV20-1; J: TRBJ2-1; CDR3: SAPGPDEQF
V: TRBV5-1; J: TRBJ2-7; CDR3: ASSDGTRPYEQY
V: TRBV5-1; J: TRBJ1-4; CDR3: ASSIAGGEKLF
V: TRBV7-2; J: TRBJ1-5; CDR3: ASSQGRGSNQPQH
V: TRBV27; J: TRBJ2-1; CDR3: ASSPTSGGANEQF
V: TRBV11-3; J: TRBJ2-7; CDR3: ASSLRDRAYEQY
V: TRBV5-1; J: TRBJ2-1; CDR3: ASSLGLSYNEQF
V: TRBV28; J: TRBJ1-2; CDR3: ASSYPRRGVDYGYT
V: TRBV28; J: TRBJ1-2; CDR3: ASSPTGGYYGYT
V: TRBV6-5; J: TRBJ2-5; CDR3: ASTNRGGTQY
V: TRBV19; J: TRBJ1-1; CDR3: ASSRGQGNTEAF
V: TRBV2; J: TRBJ2-7; CDR3: ASRGVYEQY
V: TRBV5-1; J: TRBJ2-6; CDR3: ASSLGRSSGANVLT
V: TRBV7-8; J: TRBJ1-1; CDR3: ASSSLGWSDTEAF